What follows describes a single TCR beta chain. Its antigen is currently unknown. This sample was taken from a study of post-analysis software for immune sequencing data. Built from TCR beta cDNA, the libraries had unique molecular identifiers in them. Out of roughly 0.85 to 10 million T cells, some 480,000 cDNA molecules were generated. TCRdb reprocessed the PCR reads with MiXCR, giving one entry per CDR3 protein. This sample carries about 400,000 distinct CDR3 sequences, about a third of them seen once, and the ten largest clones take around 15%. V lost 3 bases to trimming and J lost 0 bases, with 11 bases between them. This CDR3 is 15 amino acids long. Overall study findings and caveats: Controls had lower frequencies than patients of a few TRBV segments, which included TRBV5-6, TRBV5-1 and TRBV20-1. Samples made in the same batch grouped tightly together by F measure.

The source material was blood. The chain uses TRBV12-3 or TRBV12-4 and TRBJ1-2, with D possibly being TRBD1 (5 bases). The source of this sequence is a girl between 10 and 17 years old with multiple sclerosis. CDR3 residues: CASSFPGPPNYGYTF. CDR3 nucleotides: TGTGCCAGCAGTTTTCCGGGACCCCCTAACTATGGCTACACCTTC.